This T cell receptor (beta chain) appears in the sequencing data of a study of identical twins' blood T cells. At the level of the study: Some twelve libraries, six alpha and six beta, gave around 48 million reads. General study results and limits: Each donor's most abundant TCRbeta clonotypes shared more CDR3 sequences with her twin than unrelated donors.

Donors were six healthy women in three monozygous twin pairs. The three twin pairs were reared together, likely meeting the same infections. This clonotype was seen more than once but under ten times. Its specificity is not known. Germline assignment: CDR1 SGDLS and CDR2 YYNGEE. CDR3 size: 12 residues. J gave up 9 bases and V 3 bases, and 3 bases lay outside the gene matches. TCRdb fed the 5' RACE reads into MiXCR, producing one record per CDR3 protein. The sample holds 350,000 to 400,000 distinct CDR3 sequences; 25% to 35% are singletons and the top ten take 5.5% to 7%. The TCR sequence derives from a woman between 18 and 49 years old in good health. The V gene is TRBV9, the J gene TRBJ2-1; TRBD1 agrees at 7 bases. Sequencing used PBMCs. The CDR3 DNA follows: TGTGCCAGCAGCGACAGGGGTTCTGAGCAGTTCTTC. Translating gives CASSDRGSEQFF. The full variable domain, its missing parts supplied by reference TRBV9 and TRBJ2-1, is DSGVTQTPKHLITATGQRVTLRCSPRSGDLSVYWYQQSLDQGLQFLIQYYNGEERAKGNILERFSAQQFPDLHSELNLSSLELGDSALYFCASSDRGSEQFFGPGTRLTVL.